This is a list of T cell receptor beta chains from one sample in a study of T-cell memory formation after mild COVID-19. A single record per CDR3 protein comes from TCRdb applying MiXCR to the 5' RACE reads. The table shows around 340,000 distinct CDR3 sequences, with 12% to 15% occurring only once. Specimen: PBMCs or a T cell subset sorted from them (not recorded which). These receptors originate from a man younger than 30 who had mild COVID-19 (a few samples of this study predate the infection). Cell type and time point are not known. Each CDR3 is given with its conserved first and last residue. The D gene is left open where the match is weak.

d_call,v_call,j_call,cdr3_aa
TRBD1,TRBV20-1,TRBJ2-2,CSASGQVSTGELFF
-,TRBV19,TRBJ1-2,CASKYDSYGYTF
-,TRBV5-5,TRBJ1-6,CASSLYTSPLHF
-,TRBV4-2,TRBJ2-3,CASSQDRPRDTQYF
-,TRBV6-5,TRBJ2-4,CASTYLPGGPGPLYF
-,TRBV4-1,TRBJ2-1,CASSFAFDSNEQFF
TRBD2,TRBV9,TRBJ2-3,CASSVAGGLPFVDTQYF
-,TRBV27,TRBJ1-2,CASRQGFSYGYTF
-,TRBV27,TRBJ2-1,CASSFLSQYNEQFF
-,TRBV5-1,TRBJ2-6,CASSLYSGANVLTF
-,TRBV7-2,TRBJ2-3,CASRTSSTDTQYF
TRBD1,TRBV29-1,TRBJ1-1,CSVKTGETEAFF
-,TRBV6-4,TRBJ1-6,CASSDVENSPLHF
TRBD2,TRBV7-3,TRBJ2-1,CASSYGLAGPYNEQFF
-,TRBV2,TRBJ2-3,CASPLAGGHTDTQYF
-,TRBV3-1,TRBJ2-5,CASSHEGMAQYF
TRBD1,TRBV20-1,TRBJ1-5,CSAEILDRQTNQPQHF
TRBD1,TRBV5-1,TRBJ1-1,CASSLDGTGDRLDTEAFF
TRBD2,TRBV12-3/TRBV12-4,TRBJ2-5,CASSSAGGGPQETQYF
TRBD1,TRBV24-1,TRBJ2-2,CATSDFNRGEAGELFF
TRBD1,TRBV10-3,TRBJ1-2,CATRTGANYGYTF
-,TRBV7-2,TRBJ1-2,CASSLAPGLGYTF
-,TRBV5-4,TRBJ2-3,CASSRKGGKADTQYF
-,TRBV5-1,TRBJ1-5,CASSLEGRSNQPQHF
TRBD1,TRBV7-2,TRBJ2-3,CASSLNPGQSTDTQYF
-,TRBV6-1,TRBJ1-1,CASRVGAANTEAFF
TRBD2,TRBV24-1,TRBJ2-3,CATSDPGRGDADTQYF
TRBD2,TRBV4-1,TRBJ2-3,CASSQVRGGLDTQYF
-,TRBV7-2,TRBJ2-5,CASSPGRGRGRETQYF
-,TRBV3-1,TRBJ1-1,CASSQDLRGRTEAFF
TRBD1,TRBV29-1,TRBJ2-5,CSADRGDQETQYF
-,TRBV3-1,TRBJ2-1,CASSPRRQGWEQFF
-,TRBV20-1,TRBJ1-2,CSARQSYFNYGYTF
-,TRBV4-2,TRBJ1-5,CASSQDLRYSNQPQHF
TRBD1,TRBV7-8,TRBJ1-1,CASSLVAGQGGTEAFF
TRBD1,TRBV4-3,TRBJ2-1,CASSRGQGYYNEQFF
-,TRBV19,TRBJ1-2,CASSTRGYGYTF
-,TRBV12-3/TRBV12-4,TRBJ2-7,CASSFGPTYEQYF
-,TRBV5-6,TRBJ1-1,CVALMNTEAFF
-,TRBV4-3,TRBJ2-4,CASSQGAGAKNIQYF
-,TRBV6-2/TRBV6-3,TRBJ1-5,CASSSNLAGIGNQPQHF
TRBD1,TRBV9,TRBJ2-1,CASSVEGRGRELEQFF
-,TRBV6-5,TRBJ1-6,CASTLQGGDSPLHF
-,TRBV20-1,TRBJ1-5,CSALGQGNQPQHF
TRBD1,TRBV6-5,TRBJ2-3,CASRSRGRGTDTQYF